This T cell receptor beta chain was identified in a study of cytomegalovirus exposure and HLA in healthy donors. Study observations and caveats: Rare TCR sequences dominated, though some public TCRs recurred in many donors. It was found in a later analysis that first-cohort TCR clusters tended to co-occur in the roughly 120 validation repertoires. Cytomegalovirus status was reportedly diagnosed by the classifier with high sensitivity and specificity.

The CDR3 loop spans 15 amino acids. Germline V gene lookup returns CDR1 LGHNA and CDR2 YNFKEQ. The trim removed 4 bases at V and 4 bases at J, leaving 8 bases unmatched. Profiled with immunoSEQ multiplex PCR; TCRdb holds only in-frame clones, not every one. The sample includes some 90,000 clones, approximately 84% of them seen just once. Comments on this clone: Its target is not known.

Separate from the approximately 650-subject first cohort, the 120-subject validation cohort was the one that the donors belonged to. The sequence came from a man younger than 35 in good health and CMV-seropositive. The rearrangement joins TRBV4-2 to TRBJ2-7; 9 bases are a match to TRBD2. The material sequenced was PBMCs. The CDR3 sequence: CASSLRLAENYEQYF. Written as DNA, the CDR3 is TGTGCCAGCAGCCTACGACTAGCGGAGAATTACGAGCAGTACTTC.